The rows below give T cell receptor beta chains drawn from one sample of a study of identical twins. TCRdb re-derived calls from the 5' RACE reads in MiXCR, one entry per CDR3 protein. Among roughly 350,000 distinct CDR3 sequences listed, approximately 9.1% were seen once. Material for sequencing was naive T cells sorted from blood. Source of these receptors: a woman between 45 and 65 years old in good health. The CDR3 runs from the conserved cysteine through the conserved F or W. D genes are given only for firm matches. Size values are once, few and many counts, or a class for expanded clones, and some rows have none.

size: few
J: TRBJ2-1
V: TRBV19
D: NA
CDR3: CASTKGGSGSYNEQFF
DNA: TGTGCCAGTACCAAAGGAGGGTCGGGCTCCTACAATGAGCAGTTCTTC

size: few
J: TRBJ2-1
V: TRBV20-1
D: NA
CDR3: CSASPVAGTYNEQFF
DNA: TGCAGTGCTAGTCCAGTGGCGGGAACCTACAATGAGCAGTTCTTC

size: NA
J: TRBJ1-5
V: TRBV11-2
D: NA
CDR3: CASSLGSGWGNQPQHF
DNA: TGTGCCAGCAGCTTAGGTTCGGGGTGGGGCAATCAGCCCCAGCATTTT

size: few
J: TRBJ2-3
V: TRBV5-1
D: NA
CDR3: CASSSTAPSSTDTQYF
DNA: TGCGCCAGCAGCTCGACAGCACCGTCTAGCACAGATACGCAGTATTTT

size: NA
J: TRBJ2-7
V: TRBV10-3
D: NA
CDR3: CAISDTGPYEQYF
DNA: TGTGCCATCAGTGATACGGGACCCTACGAGCAGTACTTC

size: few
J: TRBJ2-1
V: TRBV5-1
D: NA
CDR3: CASSADASSYNEQFF
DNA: TGCGCCAGCAGCGCGGACGCGAGCTCCTACAATGAGCAGTTCTTC

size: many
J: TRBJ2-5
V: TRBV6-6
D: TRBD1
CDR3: CASTVGQKETQYF
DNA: TGTGCCAGCACCGTGGGACAGAAAGAGACCCAGTACTTC

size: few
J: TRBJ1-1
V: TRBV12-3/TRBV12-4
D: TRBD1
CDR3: CADQGENTEAFF
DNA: TGTGCAGACCAGGGGGAGAACACTGAAGCTTTCTTT

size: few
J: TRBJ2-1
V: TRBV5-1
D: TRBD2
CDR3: CASSLGNLAGTGYNEQFF
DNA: TGCGCCAGCAGCTTGGGGAACTTAGCGGGAACGGGATACAATGAGCAGTTCTTC

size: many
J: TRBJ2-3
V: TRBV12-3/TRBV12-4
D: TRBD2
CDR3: CASSRRLAGVDTQYF
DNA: TGTGCCAGCAGTCGCCGACTAGCGGGAGTAGATACGCAGTATTTT

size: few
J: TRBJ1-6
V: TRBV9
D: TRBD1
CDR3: CASSVTGQHNSPLHF
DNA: TGTGCCAGCAGCGTGACGGGACAGCATAATTCACCCCTCCACTTT

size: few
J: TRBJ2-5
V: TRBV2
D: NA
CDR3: CASIEGRETQYF
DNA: TGTGCCAGCATTGAGGGGCGGGAGACCCAGTACTTC

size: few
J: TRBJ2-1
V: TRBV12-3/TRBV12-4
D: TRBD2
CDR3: CASTIATSGSYEQFF
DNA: TGTGCCAGCACAATAGCAACTAGCGGGAGCTATGAGCAGTTCTTC

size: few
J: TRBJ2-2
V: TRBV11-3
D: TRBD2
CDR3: CASSPRTSETGELFF
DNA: TGTGCCAGCAGCCCCCGCACTAGCGAGACCGGGGAGCTGTTTTTT